This T cell receptor beta chain is from a study of response to subunit inactivated influenza vaccine. V lost 3 bases and J lost 2, with 5 bases in between. From germline, CDR1 is SNHLY and CDR2 FYNNEI. The CDR3 is 12 residues long. Study-wide points: Authors suggested that a seasonal influenza vaccination recruits few new T cells each time.

Turning to this clonotype: Its cognate antigen is unknown.

TCRdb called the RT-PCR reads again in MiXCR, with one record for every CDR3 protein. Of around 180,000 distinct CDR3 sequences listed, about a tenth are singletons. The source was non-naive T cells sorted from PBMCs, collected on the day of vaccination. The receptor was derived from a man over 45 who received an inactivated influenza vaccine. The chain links TRBV2 to TRBJ2-7, with D unclear. The CDR3 sequence: CASSDTPYEQYF. As DNA, the CDR3 is TGTGCCAGCAGTGATACCCCCTACGAGCAGTACTTC. Supplemented by reference TRBV2 and TRBJ2-7, the full variable domain reads EPEVTQTPSHQVTQMGQEVILRCVPISNHLYFYWYRQILGQKVEFLVSFYNNEISEKSEIFDDQFSVERPDGSNFTLKIRSTKLEDSAMYFCASSDTPYEQYFGPGTRLTVT.